The rows below give T cell receptor beta chains drawn from one sample of a study of blood T cell repertoires in COVID-19. Method: immunoSEQ multiplex PCR; TCRdb's copy keeps in-frame clones and lacks some. This sample has some 50,000 clones, with 70% to 90% found just once. The source material was PBMCs or T cells enriched from blood (not recorded which). These receptors all stem from a woman aged 50 to 60 who had recovered from COVID-19. Each CDR3 is given with its conserved first and last residue. Fields, in order: CDR3 DNA, CDR3 protein, D gene, clone size, J gene, V gene. A D gene is named only where the DNA matches it firmly. Not all rows give a size; the values are once, few, many and, for expanded clones, a class.

CDR3 DNA: TGTGCCAGCAAGGTCGAACAGGGAATTTATGGCTACACCTTC
CDR3 protein: CASKVEQGIYGYTF
D gene: .
clone size: .
J gene: TRBJ1-2
V gene: TRBV6-5

CDR3 DNA: TGTGCCAGCAGCTTGAGCACCGGGGAGCTGTTTTTT
CDR3 protein: CASSLSTGELFF
D gene: .
clone size: .
J gene: TRBJ2-2
V gene: TRBV11-2

CDR3 DNA: TGTGCCAGCAGCCAAGGAGGTCTCTATGGCTACACCTTC
CDR3 protein: CASSQGGLYGYTF
D gene: .
clone size: .
J gene: TRBJ1-2
V gene: TRBV7-9

CDR3 DNA: TGTGCCAGTAGTATTTGGACTAGCGGGAGGGCAGATACGCAGTATTTT
CDR3 protein: CASSIWTSGRADTQYF
D gene: TRBD2
clone size: .
J gene: TRBJ2-3
V gene: TRBV19

CDR3 DNA: TGTGCCAGCAGTTTATACCCCGGGACTAGTTTATACGAGCAGTACTTC
CDR3 protein: CASSLYPGTSLYEQYF
D gene: TRBD2
clone size: .
J gene: TRBJ2-7
V gene: TRBV28

CDR3 DNA: TGCGCCAGCAGCGGGAGGGATAGCGGGAGAGGTAATGAGCAGTTCTTC
CDR3 protein: CASSGRDSGRGNEQFF
D gene: TRBD2
clone size: few
J gene: TRBJ2-1
V gene: TRBV4-1

CDR3 DNA: TGTGCCAGCAGTTCTAGGACATCTTTTGGCGAGCAGTACTTC
CDR3 protein: CASSSRTSFGEQYF
D gene: .
clone size: once
J gene: TRBJ2-7
V gene: TRBV2

CDR3 DNA: TGTGCCAGCAGCCAAGACTTGGGACAGGTGAACACTGAAGCTTTCTTT
CDR3 protein: CASSQDLGQVNTEAFF
D gene: TRBD1
clone size: .
J gene: TRBJ1-1
V gene: TRBV14

CDR3 DNA: TGTGCCAGCAGCTTAGCAGGGGGAGGCTTCTACGAGCAGTACTTC
CDR3 protein: CASSLAGGGFYEQYF
D gene: .
clone size: .
J gene: TRBJ2-7
V gene: TRBV5-5

CDR3 DNA: TGTGCCAGCAGCGCGAGGGGACAGGGGGCGATTGGTGGAAACACCATATATTTT
CDR3 protein: CASSARGQGAIGGNTIYF
D gene: TRBD1
clone size: .
J gene: TRBJ1-3
V gene: TRBV9

CDR3 DNA: TGTGCCAGCTCACTATCCGGGACAGGGGATGGTATCACTGAAGCTTTCTTT
CDR3 protein: CASSLSGTGDGITEAFF
D gene: TRBD1
clone size: .
J gene: TRBJ1-1
V gene: TRBV18

CDR3 DNA: TGTGCCAGCAGTTTTAGGGAGTACTATGGCTACACCTTC
CDR3 protein: CASSFREYYGYTF
D gene: .
clone size: .
J gene: TRBJ1-2
V gene: TRBV12-3/TRBV12-4

CDR3 DNA: TGTGCCAGCCGCTCCCAGGGGGCGGGGGAAGCTTTCTTT
CDR3 protein: CASRSQGAGEAFF
D gene: TRBD1
clone size: .
J gene: TRBJ1-1
V gene: TRBV6-4

CDR3 DNA: TGTGCCAGCAGTTACTTCAGGGGGTTTGGAGAAAAACTGTTTTTT
CDR3 protein: CASSYFRGFGEKLFF
D gene: TRBD1
clone size: .
J gene: TRBJ1-4
V gene: TRBV6-5

CDR3 DNA: TGTGCCAGCAGCGAAGACAGGGGTTCACCCCTCCACTTT
CDR3 protein: CASSEDRGSPLHF
D gene: TRBD1
clone size: .
J gene: TRBJ1-6
V gene: TRBV7-2

CDR3 DNA: TGTGCCAGCAGTTACTCGACCAGGTCCGAAAACACCATATATTTT
CDR3 protein: CASSYSTRSENTIYF
D gene: .
clone size: once
J gene: TRBJ1-3
V gene: TRBV6-5

CDR3 DNA: TGTGCCAGTAGTATTAGCGGGGCCTCCTACAATGAGCAGTTCTTC
CDR3 protein: CASSISGASYNEQFF
D gene: TRBD2
clone size: .
J gene: TRBJ2-1
V gene: TRBV19

CDR3 DNA: TGTGCCAGCAGTGAAGGCCACAGGGTCATCTATGAGCAGTTCTTC
CDR3 protein: CASSEGHRVIYEQFF
D gene: .
clone size: .
J gene: TRBJ2-1
V gene: TRBV6-1

CDR3 DNA: TGTGCCAGTTCCCGGGACAGTAATGAAAAACTGTTTTTT
CDR3 protein: CASSRDSNEKLFF
D gene: TRBD1
clone size: .
J gene: TRBJ1-4
V gene: TRBV7-9

CDR3 DNA: TGTGCCAGCAGCACCGGGACAGGGTTCATGGGTTCACCCCTCCACTTT
CDR3 protein: CASSTGTGFMGSPLHF
D gene: TRBD1
clone size: .
J gene: TRBJ1-6
V gene: TRBV7-2

CDR3 DNA: TGTGCCAGCAGCTTGGCTGCTAGAAGAGGGGGTAAGACCCAGTACTTC
CDR3 protein: CASSLAARRGGKTQYF
D gene: .
clone size: .
J gene: TRBJ2-5
V gene: TRBV5-5

CDR3 DNA: TGTGCCAGCAGCTCTCAGGCCACCACTGAAGCTTTCTTT
CDR3 protein: CASSSQATTEAFF
D gene: .
clone size: .
J gene: TRBJ1-1
V gene: TRBV7-3

CDR3 DNA: TGTGCCAGCAGCTTAGAAGTCAGCGTCTTAGAGACCCAGTACTTC
CDR3 protein: CASSLEVSVLETQYF
D gene: .
clone size: .
J gene: TRBJ2-5
V gene: TRBV7-2

CDR3 DNA: TGTGCCAGTAGTCCCCTCCCCGGACAGAGGAGTCCTGAAGCTTTCTTT
CDR3 protein: CASSPLPGQRSPEAFF
D gene: .
clone size: few
J gene: TRBJ1-1
V gene: TRBV19

CDR3 DNA: TGTGCCAGCAGCAACGACAGGGTTGGTGTTTCACCCCTCCACTTT
CDR3 protein: CASSNDRVGVSPLHF
D gene: TRBD1
clone size: .
J gene: TRBJ1-6
V gene: TRBV27

CDR3 DNA: TGTGCCAGCTCCACCGGTCCGGGGTTCCGTGGGGAGCTGTTTTTT
CDR3 protein: CASSTGPGFRGELFF
D gene: .
clone size: .
J gene: TRBJ2-2
V gene: TRBV2

CDR3 DNA: TGTGCCAGCAGCTTAAATTTGCGGAGCTCCTACAATGAGCAGTTCTTC
CDR3 protein: CASSLNLRSSYNEQFF
D gene: .
clone size: once
J gene: TRBJ2-1
V gene: TRBV7-8

CDR3 DNA: TGTGCCAGCAGCCAAGACCTTAGAACTAGCGGGTACTACGAGCAGTACTTC
CDR3 protein: CASSQDLRTSGYYEQYF
D gene: TRBD2
clone size: few
J gene: TRBJ2-7
V gene: TRBV3-1/TRBV3-2

CDR3 DNA: TGTGCCAGCAGCTTAGCCCCCACTATCAATGGCTACACCTTC
CDR3 protein: CASSLAPTINGYTF
D gene: .
clone size: .
J gene: TRBJ1-2
V gene: TRBV7-9

CDR3 DNA: TGTGCCAGCAGTTTCGGAGGGGCCGAACAAGAGACCCAGTACTTC
CDR3 protein: CASSFGGAEQETQYF
D gene: .
clone size: .
J gene: TRBJ2-5
V gene: TRBV28

CDR3 DNA: TGTGCCACCAGCAGAGATTTCGGGGGACCCTTCAATGAGCAGTTCTTC
CDR3 protein: CATSRDFGGPFNEQFF
D gene: .
clone size: .
J gene: TRBJ2-1
V gene: TRBV15

CDR3 DNA: TGTGCCAGCAGTGGCGGCATAAGTTCAGGGTACCAGTACTTC
CDR3 protein: CASSGGISSGYQYF
D gene: .
clone size: .
J gene: TRBJ2-5
V gene: TRBV2

CDR3 DNA: TGTGCCAGCAGCTTAGATCGGACTAGCAGGGGGGACACCGGGGAGCTGTTTTTT
CDR3 protein: CASSLDRTSRGDTGELFF
D gene: .
clone size: .
J gene: TRBJ2-2
V gene: TRBV11-2

CDR3 DNA: TGTGCCAGCAACCCCGCGGGCGGGTTGAACACTGAAGCTTTCTTT
CDR3 protein: CASNPAGGLNTEAFF
D gene: .
clone size: once
J gene: TRBJ1-1
V gene: TRBV7-8

CDR3 DNA: TGTGCCAGCAGTTTGGGTGGGGAGACGCAATCCCTCCACTTT
CDR3 protein: CASSLGGETQSLHF
D gene: .
clone size: .
J gene: TRBJ1-6
V gene: TRBV28

CDR3 DNA: TGTGCCAGTAGTAGCGGGGACAGCACCTATACGCAGTATTTT
CDR3 protein: CASSSGDSTYTQYF
D gene: .
clone size: once
J gene: TRBJ2-3
V gene: TRBV19

CDR3 DNA: TGTGCCGCGAGACAAACAGGGCCTGTCAATGAGCAGTTCTTC
CDR3 protein: CAARQTGPVNEQFF
D gene: .
clone size: .
J gene: TRBJ2-1
V gene: TRBV7-2

CDR3 DNA: TGCGCCAGCACCTCTCGAGAACCCTCTTACTATGGCTACACCTTC
CDR3 protein: CASTSREPSYYGYTF
D gene: .
clone size: .
J gene: TRBJ1-2
V gene: TRBV10-1

CDR3 DNA: TGCGCCAGCAGCCAGGGGCAGGGACTAGCGGGAGTGGGAATGGGAGAGACCCAGTACTTC
CDR3 protein: CASSQGQGLAGVGMGETQYF
D gene: TRBD2
clone size: .
J gene: TRBJ2-5
V gene: TRBV4-3

CDR3 DNA: TGCAGCGCCCGTCCCTCGGGTGGTGAGCAGTTCTTC
CDR3 protein: CSARPSGGEQFF
D gene: .
clone size: .
J gene: TRBJ2-1
V gene: TRBV29-1

CDR3 DNA: TGTGCCAGCAGTGACAGGCACACTCGGGAGCAGTACTTC
CDR3 protein: CASSDRHTREQYF
D gene: .
clone size: .
J gene: TRBJ2-7
V gene: TRBV6-1

CDR3 DNA: TGTGCCAGCAGTTTTGAGGTGAGGAACACTGAAGCTTTCTTT
CDR3 protein: CASSFEVRNTEAFF
D gene: .
clone size: .
J gene: TRBJ1-1
V gene: TRBV28

CDR3 DNA: TGTGCCAGCAGTTCCGGGACAGGGTCCGATGAGCAGTTCTTC
CDR3 protein: CASSSGTGSDEQFF
D gene: TRBD1
clone size: .
J gene: TRBJ2-1
V gene: TRBV28

CDR3 DNA: TGTGCCAGCAGCTTCCCTACGAGTGAAAAACTGTTTTTT
CDR3 protein: CASSFPTSEKLFF
D gene: .
clone size: few
J gene: TRBJ1-4
V gene: TRBV7-2

CDR3 DNA: TGTGCCAGCAGCCCATCGAGGGCACAGGGGACCTACGAGCAGTACTTC
CDR3 protein: CASSPSRAQGTYEQYF
D gene: TRBD1
clone size: once
J gene: TRBJ2-7
V gene: TRBV7-9

CDR3 DNA: TGTGCCAGCAGCGTAGCGGGGGGTCACGGCGATGAGCAGTTCTTC
CDR3 protein: CASSVAGGHGDEQFF
D gene: TRBD2
clone size: once
J gene: TRBJ2-1
V gene: TRBV9

CDR3 DNA: TGTGCCAGCAGCTTGGGGGGCGCTAACTATGGCTACACCTTC
CDR3 protein: CASSLGGANYGYTF
D gene: .
clone size: .
J gene: TRBJ1-2
V gene: TRBV5-4

CDR3 DNA: TGTGCCAGCAGACGGGACAGTCGCAATCAGCCCCAGCATTTT
CDR3 protein: CASRRDSRNQPQHF
D gene: TRBD1
clone size: .
J gene: TRBJ1-5
V gene: TRBV6-4

CDR3 DNA: TGTGCCAGCAGCAGACAGGGGTCCTATGGCTACACCTTC
CDR3 protein: CASSRQGSYGYTF
D gene: TRBD1
clone size: .
J gene: TRBJ1-2
V gene: TRBV3-1/TRBV3-2